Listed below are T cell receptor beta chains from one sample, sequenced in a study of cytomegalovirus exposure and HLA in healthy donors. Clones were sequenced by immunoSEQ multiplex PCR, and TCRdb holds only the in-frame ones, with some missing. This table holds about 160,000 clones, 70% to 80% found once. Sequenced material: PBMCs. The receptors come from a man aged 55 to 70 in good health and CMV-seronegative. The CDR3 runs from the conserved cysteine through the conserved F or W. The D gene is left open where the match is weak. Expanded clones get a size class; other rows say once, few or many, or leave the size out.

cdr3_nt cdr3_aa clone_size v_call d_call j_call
TGTGCCGGACAGGGGGTCCCTAACTATGGCTACACCTTC CAGQGVPNYGYTF . TRBV28 TRBD1 TRBJ1-2
TGTGCCAGCTCACCACTGGGCGGGAGACTGCACGAGCAGTACTTC CASSPLGGRLHEQYF . TRBV18 TRBD2 TRBJ2-7
TGTGCCAGCAGCCAAGATACGAACAGGGCACATCAATCGGGAAACACCATATATTTT CASSQDTNRAHQSGNTIYF . TRBV4-2 . TRBJ1-3
TGCGCCAGCAGCCAAGATCTGAGGGCTGACTACGAGCAGTACTTC CASSQDLRADYEQYF once TRBV4-1 . TRBJ2-7
TGCGCCAGCAGTGAGGCGCCAGGGAGGGCCAAAAACATTCAGTACTTC CASSEAPGRAKNIQYF few TRBV10-1 . TRBJ2-4
TGTGCCAGCAGCTTAGGTTTAGGGGGCAAGTCCGGGGAGCTGTTTTTT CASSLGLGGKSGELFF . TRBV7-6 TRBD1 TRBJ2-2
TGCGCCAGCAGCTTTGGACAGAGCACAGATACGCAGTATTTT CASSFGQSTDTQYF . TRBV5-1 . TRBJ2-3
TGTGCCAGCAGCCAGGAGGGACTAGCGGGGGGGCAAGATACGCAGTATTTT CASSQEGLAGGQDTQYF . TRBV7-2 TRBD2 TRBJ2-3
TGTGCCAGCAGTTTATTCGCGGGAGGGCCCCCAGATACGCAGTATTTT CASSLFAGGPPDTQYF . TRBV27 TRBD2 TRBJ2-3
TGTGCCAGCAGTTCCTTGGACAGGTACAATGAGCAGTTCTTC CASSSLDRYNEQFF . TRBV6-5 TRBD1 TRBJ2-1
TGTGCCAGCAGCTTAGAACAGGGGGCATTGGATCAGCCCCAGCATTTT CASSLEQGALDQPQHF few TRBV7-6 TRBD1 TRBJ1-5
TGTGCCAGCAGCTTCACGGGGGAAGAGACCCAGTACTTC CASSFTGEETQYF . TRBV5-4 . TRBJ2-5
TGTGCCAGCAGTCACTCCGGCACAGATACGCAGTATTTT CASSHSGTDTQYF . TRBV27 . TRBJ2-3
TGCGCCAGCAGCACGACTAGCGGGAACGAGCAGTACTTC CASSTTSGNEQYF . TRBV5-1 TRBD2 TRBJ2-7
TGCGCCAGCAGCCAATTTCAGGCATTCGGAGAAAAACTGTTTTTT CASSQFQAFGEKLFF . TRBV4-3 . TRBJ1-4
TGCGCCAGCACTCAGGCGTTTGGACAGGGTAACACCGGGGAGCTGTTTTTT CASTQAFGQGNTGELFF . TRBV5-1 TRBD1 TRBJ2-2
TGTGCCAGCAGACAGGGGTACGGGAGAAAGGATACGCAGTATTTT CASRQGYGRKDTQYF . TRBV27 . TRBJ2-3
TGTGCCATCCGACACGGATATGGACAGGGGACTACAGATACGCAGTATTTT CAIRHGYGQGTTDTQYF . TRBV10-3 TRBD1 TRBJ2-3
TGTGCCAGGCACCATAGGCAACGGGACAGGGGGCGAACTGGGGCCAACGTCCTGACTTTC CARHHRQRDRGRTGANVLTF few TRBV19 TRBD1 TRBJ2-6
TGCAGCGTTCGGACAGGGGATGGCTACACCTTC CSVRTGDGYTF . TRBV29-1 TRBD1 TRBJ1-2
TGTGCCAGTAGTATAGTCCACGAAAAACAGGGGTTCCATGGCTACACCTTC CASSIVHEKQGFHGYTF few TRBV19 TRBD1 TRBJ1-2
TGTGCCAGTAGTATAGGGCGGCCTTACGAGCAGTACTTC CASSIGRPYEQYF . TRBV19 . TRBJ2-7
TGTGCCTGTTCTACAGGGTTGAACACTGAAGCTTTCTTT CACSTGLNTEAFF . TRBV30 . TRBJ1-1
TGCGCCAGCAGCCAAGCAGAGGGAGGGATCATACGATCACCCCTCCACTTT CASSQAEGGIIRSPLHF . TRBV4-3 . TRBJ1-6
TGTGCCAGCAGCTTGCACTTGGGCAGGGGAGAGACCCAGTACTTC CASSLHLGRGETQYF . TRBV5-4 . TRBJ2-5
TGCAGCGTTGAAGATAGGGGCAGGTACAGCTACACCTTC CSVEDRGRYSYTF . TRBV29-1 . TRBJ1-2
TGTGCCAGGGGGGGATCGAACACCGGGGAGCTGTTTTTT CARGGSNTGELFF . TRBV6-1 . TRBJ2-2
TGTGCCAGCAGCTTCCGGTTAAGCTCTGGAAACACCATATATTTT CASSFRLSSGNTIYF few TRBV7-2 . TRBJ1-3
TGTGCCAGTATCCACACGGGACAGGGGAGGGGCACTGAAGCTTTCTTT CASIHTGQGRGTEAFF once TRBV19 TRBD1 TRBJ1-1
TGTGCCACCAGACTCGGACTAGAAGGGGTTTACGAGCAGTACTTC CATRLGLEGVYEQYF . TRBV15 TRBD2 TRBJ2-7
TGTGCCAGCAGCCCCCCCGGGGTCACAGAGACCCAGTACTTC CASSPPGVTETQYF . TRBV9 . TRBJ2-5
TGTGCCAGTAGTATTCCGGGACAGGGAACCGACAATGAGCAGTTCTTC CASSIPGQGTDNEQFF . TRBV19 TRBD1 TRBJ2-1
TGTGCCAGCAGTTTTGCGACAGGGGGCAATGAAAAACTGTTTTTT CASSFATGGNEKLFF . TRBV6-6 TRBD1 TRBJ1-4
TGTGCCAAACCACGTAGCGGGGCCTCCTACGAGCAGTACTTC CAKPRSGASYEQYF . TRBV11-3 TRBD2 TRBJ2-7
TGCAGCGTGACTCTTAGCTCCTACGAGCAGTACTTC CSVTLSSYEQYF . TRBV29-1 . TRBJ2-7
TGTGCCAGTAGTAAGGGGCAAGGCTACACCTTC CASSKGQGYTF . TRBV19 . TRBJ1-2
TGTGCCAGCAACCCAGGGTGGTCTAATGAAAAACTGTTTTTT CASNPGWSNEKLFF . TRBV2 . TRBJ1-4
TGTGCCAGCAGCTATTATAATGAAAAACTGTTTTTT CASSYYNEKLFF . TRBV14 . TRBJ1-4
TGTGCCAGCAGCCGCATAGGAGCCTCTGGAAACACCATATATTTT CASSRIGASGNTIYF . TRBV4-2 . TRBJ1-3
TGTGCCAGCAGTGGAAGCGGTGAAAAACTGTTTTTT CASSGSGEKLFF . TRBV25-1 . TRBJ1-4
TGTGCCAGCAGCTCCCAGATGGAGGACCAATACGAGCAGTACTTC CASSSQMEDQYEQYF . TRBV11-2 . TRBJ2-7
TGTGCCAGCAGTTTATTTCCGGTAGCTAACTATGGCTACACCTTC CASSLFPVANYGYTF once TRBV27 . TRBJ1-2
TGTGCCAGCTCACCTATAGCGGGAGCGGAGACCCAGTACTTC CASSPIAGAETQYF . TRBV18 TRBD2 TRBJ2-5
TGTGCCTGGAGTGCGTTCCGAGAGACCCAGTACTTC CAWSAFRETQYF . TRBV30 . TRBJ2-5
TGTGCCAGTAGACAGTCAAGCACAGATACGCAGTATTTT CASRQSSTDTQYF . TRBV6-1 . TRBJ2-3
TGCGCCAGCAGTGATCTCCGTGAGACTAGCGGGACGATGGATGAGCAGTTCTTC CASSDLRETSGTMDEQFF . TRBV10-1 TRBD2 TRBJ2-1
TGTGCCAGCAGCTTTGGTGTCAGCTCTGGAAACACCATATATTTT CASSFGVSSGNTIYF few TRBV5-4 . TRBJ1-3
TGTGCCAGCAGCCTCAGTGCCGGAAACACCATATATTTT CASSLSAGNTIYF . TRBV5-5 . TRBJ1-3
TGTGCCAGCAGCTGGGGGACAGCCACAGATACGCAGTATTTT CASSWGTATDTQYF . TRBV5-6 TRBD1 TRBJ2-3
TGTGCCAGCAGCGAACAGGGTTCGTGGGATTCACCCCTCCACTTT CASSEQGSWDSPLHF . TRBV9 . TRBJ1-6
TGCGCCAGCAGCGTCGGAACGGGGGGGCAAGATACGCAGTATTTT CASSVGTGGQDTQYF . TRBV5-1 TRBD2 TRBJ2-3
TGTGCCAGCAGCCTTCTGGGGACAGGGGAATCACCCCTCCACTTT CASSLLGTGESPLHF few TRBV9 TRBD1 TRBJ1-6
TGTGCCAGCTTGGACAGGGGTGCCGCAGATACGCAGTATTTT CASLDRGAADTQYF . TRBV19 TRBD1 TRBJ2-3
TGTGCCAGCGGCAGTAGCGGCTTGAACACCGGGGAGCTGTTTTTT CASGSSGLNTGELFF . TRBV7-2 . TRBJ2-2
TGTGCCAGCAGTTACGTAGAGGCAGGGGACTCCTACGAGCAGTACTTC CASSYVEAGDSYEQYF . TRBV6-5 . TRBJ2-7
TGCGCCAGCAGCGCCTCGGGGTTTGGAAACACCATATATTTT CASSASGFGNTIYF . TRBV5-1 . TRBJ1-3